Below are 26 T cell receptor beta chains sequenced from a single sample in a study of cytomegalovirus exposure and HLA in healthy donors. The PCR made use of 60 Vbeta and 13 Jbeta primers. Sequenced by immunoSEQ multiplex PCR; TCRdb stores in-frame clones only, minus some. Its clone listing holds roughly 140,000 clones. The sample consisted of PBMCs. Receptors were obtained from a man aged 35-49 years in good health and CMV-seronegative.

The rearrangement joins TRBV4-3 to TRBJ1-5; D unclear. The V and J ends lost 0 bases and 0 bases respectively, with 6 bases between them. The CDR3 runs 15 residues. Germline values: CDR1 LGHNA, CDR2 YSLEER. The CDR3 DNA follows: TGCGCCAGCAGCCAAGATCGGTTTAGCAATCAGCCCCAGCATTTT. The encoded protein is CASSQDRFSNQPQHF.

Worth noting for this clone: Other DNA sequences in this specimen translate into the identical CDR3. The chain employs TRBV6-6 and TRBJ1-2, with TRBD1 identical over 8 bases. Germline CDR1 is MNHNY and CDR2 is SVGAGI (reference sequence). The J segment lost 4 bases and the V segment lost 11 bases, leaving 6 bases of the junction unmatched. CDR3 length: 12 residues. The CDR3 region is CAGRTGTYGYTF. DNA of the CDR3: TGTGCCGGTAGGACAGGGACCTATGGCTACACCTTC.

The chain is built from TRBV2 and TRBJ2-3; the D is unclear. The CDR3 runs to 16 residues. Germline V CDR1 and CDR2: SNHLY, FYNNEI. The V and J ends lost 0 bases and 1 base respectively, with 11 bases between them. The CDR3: CASSEASETGTDTQYF. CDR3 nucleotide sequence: TGTGCCAGCAGTGAAGCGAGCGAGACCGGCACAGATACGCAGTATTTT.

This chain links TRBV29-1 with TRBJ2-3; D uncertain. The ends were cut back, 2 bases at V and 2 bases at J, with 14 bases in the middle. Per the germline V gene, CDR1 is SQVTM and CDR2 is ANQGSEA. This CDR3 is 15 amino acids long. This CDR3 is CSVEHSTSLTDTQYF. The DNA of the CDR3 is TGCAGCGTTGAACACAGTACGAGCCTCACAGATACGCAGTATTTT.

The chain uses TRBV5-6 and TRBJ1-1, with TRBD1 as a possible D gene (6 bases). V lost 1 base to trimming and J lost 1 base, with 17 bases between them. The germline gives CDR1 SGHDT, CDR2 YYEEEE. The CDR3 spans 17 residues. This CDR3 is CASSLMSGGQTNTEAFF. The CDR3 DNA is TGTGCCAGCAGCTTGATGAGCGGTGGACAGACGAACACTGAAGCTTTCTTT.

Here the CDR3 DNA reads TGCGCCAGCAGCCCGGACAGTTACCTCTACGAGCAGTACTTC. Translated, it gives CASSPDSYLYEQYF. This rearrangement joins TRBV5-1 to TRBJ2-7; tentative D call: TRBD1 (6 bases). CDR1 is SGHRS and CDR2 is YFSETQ in the germline V gene. CDR3 size: 14 residues. V gave up 4 bases and J gave up 3 bases, with 14 bases separating them.

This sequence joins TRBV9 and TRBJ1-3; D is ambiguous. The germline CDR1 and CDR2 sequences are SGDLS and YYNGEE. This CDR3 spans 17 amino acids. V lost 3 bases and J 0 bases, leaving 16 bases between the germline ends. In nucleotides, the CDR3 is TGTGCCAGCAGCGCCCGGTTTGAGATGTTCTCTGGAAACACCATATATTTT. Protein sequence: CASSARFEMFSGNTIYF.

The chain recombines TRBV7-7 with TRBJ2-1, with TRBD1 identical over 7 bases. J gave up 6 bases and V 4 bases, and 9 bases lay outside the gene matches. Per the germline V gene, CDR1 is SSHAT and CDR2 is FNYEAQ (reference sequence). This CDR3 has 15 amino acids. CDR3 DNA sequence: TGTGCCAGCAGCTCTGGGGCAGGGGGAATCAATGAGCAGTTCTTC. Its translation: CASSSGAGGINEQFF. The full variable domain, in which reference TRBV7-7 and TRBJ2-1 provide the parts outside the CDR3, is GAGVSQSPRYKVTKRGQDVTLRCDPISSHATLYWYQQALGQGPEFLTYFNYEAQPDKSGLPSDRFSAERPEGSISTLTIQRTEQRDSAMYRCASSSGAGGINEQFFGPGTRLTVL.

The CDR3 protein is CASSLEQNYGYTF. The CDR3 nucleotides read TGTGCCAGCAGCTTAGAACAGAACTATGGCTACACCTTC. The gene calls are TRBV13 and TRBJ1-2; D is unclear. CDR1 is PRHDT, CDR2 FYEKMQ, per germline (reference sequence). The CDR3 runs 13 residues. The V end was cut by 1 base, the J end by 2 bases, with 5 bases between.

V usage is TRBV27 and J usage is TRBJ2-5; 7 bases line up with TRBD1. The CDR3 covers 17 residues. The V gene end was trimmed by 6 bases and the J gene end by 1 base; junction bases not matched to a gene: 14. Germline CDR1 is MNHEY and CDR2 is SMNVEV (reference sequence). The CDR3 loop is CASSPIKPGQSQETQYF. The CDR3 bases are TGTGCCAGCAGCCCGATTAAGCCGGGACAGTCCCAAGAGACCCAGTACTTC.

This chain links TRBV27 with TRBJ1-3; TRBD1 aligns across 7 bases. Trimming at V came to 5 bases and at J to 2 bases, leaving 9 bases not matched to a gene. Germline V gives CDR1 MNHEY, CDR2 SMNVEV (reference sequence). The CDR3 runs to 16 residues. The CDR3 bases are TGTGCCAGCAGTCCCAGACAGGGTATCACTGGAAACACCATATATTTT. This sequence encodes CASSPRQGITGNTIYF.

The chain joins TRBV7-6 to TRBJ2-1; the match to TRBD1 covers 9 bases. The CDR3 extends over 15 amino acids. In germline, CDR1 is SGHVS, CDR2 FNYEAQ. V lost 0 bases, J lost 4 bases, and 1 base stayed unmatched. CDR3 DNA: TGTGCCAGCAGCTTAGCTGGACAGGGGTACAATGAGCAGTTCTTC. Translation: CASSLAGQGYNEQFF.

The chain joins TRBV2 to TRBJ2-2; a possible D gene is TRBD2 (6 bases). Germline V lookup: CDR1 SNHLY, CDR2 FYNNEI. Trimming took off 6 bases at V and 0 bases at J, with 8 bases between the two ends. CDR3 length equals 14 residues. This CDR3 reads CASSWDSNTGELFF. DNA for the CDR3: TGTGCCAGCAGCTGGGACTCGAACACCGGGGAGCTGTTTTTT.

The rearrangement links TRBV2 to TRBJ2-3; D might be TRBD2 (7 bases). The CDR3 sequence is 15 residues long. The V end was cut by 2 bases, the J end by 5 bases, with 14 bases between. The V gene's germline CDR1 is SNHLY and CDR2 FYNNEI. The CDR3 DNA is TGTGCCAGCAGTGAACGGGGGGCGCGGTTAGATACGCAGTATTTT. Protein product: CASSERGARLDTQYF.

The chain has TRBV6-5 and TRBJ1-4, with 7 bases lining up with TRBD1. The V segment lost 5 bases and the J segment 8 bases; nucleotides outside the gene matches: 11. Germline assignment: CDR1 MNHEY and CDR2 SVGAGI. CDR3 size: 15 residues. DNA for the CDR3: TGTGCCAGCAGTCCCTCAAGACAGGGCCGGGAAAAACTGTTTTTT. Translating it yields CASSPSRQGREKLFF.

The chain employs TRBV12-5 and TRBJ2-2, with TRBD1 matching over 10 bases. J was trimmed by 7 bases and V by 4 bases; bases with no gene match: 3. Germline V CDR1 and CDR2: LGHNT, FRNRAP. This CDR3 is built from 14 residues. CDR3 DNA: TGTGCTAGTGGTTCAGGACAGGGGGACGGGGAGCTGTTTTTT. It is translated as CASGSGQGDGELFF.

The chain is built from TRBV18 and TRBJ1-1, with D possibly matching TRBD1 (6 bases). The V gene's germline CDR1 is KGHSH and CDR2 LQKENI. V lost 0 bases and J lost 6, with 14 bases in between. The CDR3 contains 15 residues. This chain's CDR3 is CASSPPAGVSPEAFF. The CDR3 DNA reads TGTGCCAGCTCACCACCGGCAGGGGTTAGCCCTGAAGCTTTCTTT. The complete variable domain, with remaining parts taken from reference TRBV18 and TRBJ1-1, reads NAGVMQNPRHLVRRRGQEARLRCSPMKGHSHVYWYRQLPEEGLKFMVYLQKENIIDESGMPKERFSAEFPKEGPSILRIQQVVRGDSAAYFCASSPPAGVSPEAFFGQGTRLTVV.

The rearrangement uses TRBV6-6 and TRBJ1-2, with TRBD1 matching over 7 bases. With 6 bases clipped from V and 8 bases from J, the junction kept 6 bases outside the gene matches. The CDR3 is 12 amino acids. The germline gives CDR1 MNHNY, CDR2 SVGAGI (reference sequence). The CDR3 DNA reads TGTGCCAGCAGAGACACAGGGGAAGGCTACACCTTC. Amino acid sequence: CASRDTGEGYTF.

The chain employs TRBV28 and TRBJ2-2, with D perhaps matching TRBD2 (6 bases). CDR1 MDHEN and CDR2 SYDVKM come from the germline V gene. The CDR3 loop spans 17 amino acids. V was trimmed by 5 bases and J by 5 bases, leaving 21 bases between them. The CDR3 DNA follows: TGTGCCAGCAGTGATCTGGGGGGACTTCTGCGGACCGGGGAGCTGTTTTTT. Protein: CASSDLGGLLRTGELFF.

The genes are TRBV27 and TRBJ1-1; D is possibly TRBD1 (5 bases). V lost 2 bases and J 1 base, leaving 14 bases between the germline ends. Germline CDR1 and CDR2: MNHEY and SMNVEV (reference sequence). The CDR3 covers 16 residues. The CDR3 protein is CASSLATGAANTEAFF. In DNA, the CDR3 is TGTGCCAGCAGTTTAGCCACTGGGGCGGCGAACACTGAAGCTTTCTTT.

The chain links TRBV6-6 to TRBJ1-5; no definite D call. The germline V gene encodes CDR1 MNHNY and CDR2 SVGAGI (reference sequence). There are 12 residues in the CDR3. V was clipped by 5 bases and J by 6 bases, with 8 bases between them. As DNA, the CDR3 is TGTGCCAGCAGTCGGGAGGGTCAGCCCCAGCATTTT. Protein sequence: CASSREGQPQHF.

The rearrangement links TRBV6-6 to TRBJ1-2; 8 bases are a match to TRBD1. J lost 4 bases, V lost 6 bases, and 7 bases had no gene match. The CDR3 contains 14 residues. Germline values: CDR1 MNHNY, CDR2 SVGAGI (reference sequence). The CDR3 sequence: CASRPGQGAYGYTF. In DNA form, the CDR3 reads TGTGCCAGCAGACCTGGACAGGGCGCCTATGGCTACACCTTC.

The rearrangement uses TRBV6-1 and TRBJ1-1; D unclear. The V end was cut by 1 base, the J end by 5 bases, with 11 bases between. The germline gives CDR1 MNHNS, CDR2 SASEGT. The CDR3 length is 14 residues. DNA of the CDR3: TGTGCCAGCAGTGAAGGTCGAGGCTGGACTGAAGCTTTCTTT. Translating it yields CASSEGRGWTEAFF.

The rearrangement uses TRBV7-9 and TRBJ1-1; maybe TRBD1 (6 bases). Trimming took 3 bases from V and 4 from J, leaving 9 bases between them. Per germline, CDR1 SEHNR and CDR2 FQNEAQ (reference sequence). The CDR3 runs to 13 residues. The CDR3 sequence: CASSFQGSTEAFF. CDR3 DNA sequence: TGTGCCAGCAGCTTTCAGGGGTCCACTGAAGCTTTCTTT. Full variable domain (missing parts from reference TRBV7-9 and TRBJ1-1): DTGVSQNPRHKITKRGQNVTFRCDPISEHNRLYWYRQTLGQGPEFLTYFQNEAQLEKSRLLSDRFSAERPKGSFSTLEIQRTEQGDSAMYLCASSFQGSTEAFFGQGTRLTVV.

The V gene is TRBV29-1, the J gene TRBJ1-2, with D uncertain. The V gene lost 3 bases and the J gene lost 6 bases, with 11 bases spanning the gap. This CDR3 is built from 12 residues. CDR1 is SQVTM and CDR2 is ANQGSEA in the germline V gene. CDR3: CSVDFRYDGYTF. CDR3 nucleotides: TGCAGCGTTGACTTCAGATATGATGGCTACACCTTC.

CDR3 coding DNA: TGCGCCAGCAGCCGTACTCCGGGACAGGATTCCTACGAGCAGTACTTC. Its translation is CASSRTPGQDSYEQYF. V and J are TRBV4-1 and TRBJ2-5, with 8 bases matching TRBD1. Judging by the DNA end, TRBJ2-7 fits better; the J call may be wrong. The germline V gene has CDR1 MGHRA and CDR2 YSYEKL. This CDR3 region has 16 residues.